This T cell receptor beta chain comes out of a study of cytomegalovirus exposure and HLA in healthy donors. This CDR3 spans 16 amino acids. Germline assignment: CDR1 SQVTM and CDR2 ANQGSEA. The V and J ends lost 2 bases and 0 bases respectively, with 17 bases between them. Researchers ran the PCR with 60 Vbeta and 13 Jbeta primers. This table comes from immunoSEQ multiplex PCR, and its TCRdb copy is limited to in-frame clones, with some not included. This sample has roughly 100,000 clones, with 65% to 80% found just once. This TCR came from a woman aged 45-60 years in good health and CMV-seropositive. The chain is built from TRBV29-1 and TRBJ2-7, with D perhaps matching TRBD1 (6 bases). Sequencing used PBMCs. The CDR3 sequence: CSVETLTGSLSYEQYF. CDR3 sequence (DNA): TGCAGCGTTGAAACTCTCACAGGGAGCCTCTCCTACGAGCAGTACTTC.